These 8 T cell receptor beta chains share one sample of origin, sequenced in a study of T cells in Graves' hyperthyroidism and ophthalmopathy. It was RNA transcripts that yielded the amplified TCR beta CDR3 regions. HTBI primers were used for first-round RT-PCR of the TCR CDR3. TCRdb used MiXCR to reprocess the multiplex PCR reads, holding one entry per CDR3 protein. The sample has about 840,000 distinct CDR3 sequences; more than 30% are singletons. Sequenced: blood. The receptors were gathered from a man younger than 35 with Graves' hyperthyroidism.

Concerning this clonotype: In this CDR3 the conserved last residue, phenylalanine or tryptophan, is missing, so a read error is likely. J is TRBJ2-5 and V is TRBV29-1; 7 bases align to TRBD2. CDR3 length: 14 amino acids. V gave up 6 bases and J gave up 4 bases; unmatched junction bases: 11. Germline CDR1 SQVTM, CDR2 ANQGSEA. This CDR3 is CSVGGVAGLETQYL. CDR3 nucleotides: TGCAGCGTGGGGGGGGTAGCGGGTTTAGAGACCCAGTACCTC.

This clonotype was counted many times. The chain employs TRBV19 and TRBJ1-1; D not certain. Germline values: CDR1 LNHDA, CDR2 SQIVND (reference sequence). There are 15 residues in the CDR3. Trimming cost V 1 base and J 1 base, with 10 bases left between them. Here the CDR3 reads CASSIVAMGNTEAFF. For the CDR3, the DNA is TGTGCCAGTAGTATAGTGGCCATGGGGAACACTGAAGCTTTCTTT. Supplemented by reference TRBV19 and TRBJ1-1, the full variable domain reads DGGITQSPKYLFRKEGQNVTLSCEQNLNHDAMYWYRQDPGQGLRLIYYSQIVNDFQKGDIAEGYSVSREKKESFPLTVTSAQKNPTAFYLCASSIVAMGNTEAFFGQGTRLTVV.

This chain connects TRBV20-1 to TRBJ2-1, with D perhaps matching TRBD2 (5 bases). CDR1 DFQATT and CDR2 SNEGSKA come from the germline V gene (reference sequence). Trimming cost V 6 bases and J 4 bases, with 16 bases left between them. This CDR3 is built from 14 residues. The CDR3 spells CSAGLANRYNEQFF. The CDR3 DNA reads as TGCAGTGCAGGACTTGCGAATCGATACAATGAGCAGTTCTTC.

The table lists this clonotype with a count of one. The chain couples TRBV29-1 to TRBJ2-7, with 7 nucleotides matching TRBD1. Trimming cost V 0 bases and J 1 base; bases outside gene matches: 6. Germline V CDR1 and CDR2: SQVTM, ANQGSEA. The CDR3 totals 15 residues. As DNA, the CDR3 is TGCAGCGTTGAAGATCAGGGGACAGCGTCCTACGAGCAGTACTTC. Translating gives CSVEDQGTASYEQYF.

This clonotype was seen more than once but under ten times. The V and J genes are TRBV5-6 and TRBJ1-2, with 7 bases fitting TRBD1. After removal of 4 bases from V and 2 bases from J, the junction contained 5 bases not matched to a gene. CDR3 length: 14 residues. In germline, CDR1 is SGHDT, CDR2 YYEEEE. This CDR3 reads CASSPMTGNYGYTF. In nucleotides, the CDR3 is TGTGCCAGCAGCCCGATGACAGGGAACTATGGCTACACCTTC.

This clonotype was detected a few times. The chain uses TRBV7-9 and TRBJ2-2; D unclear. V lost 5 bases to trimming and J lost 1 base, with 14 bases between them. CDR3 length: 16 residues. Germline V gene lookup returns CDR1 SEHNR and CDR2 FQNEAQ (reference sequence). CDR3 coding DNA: TGTGCCAGCAGCCCCGTGGACGGACGGAACACCGGGGAGCTGTTTTTT. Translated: CASSPVDGRNTGELFF.

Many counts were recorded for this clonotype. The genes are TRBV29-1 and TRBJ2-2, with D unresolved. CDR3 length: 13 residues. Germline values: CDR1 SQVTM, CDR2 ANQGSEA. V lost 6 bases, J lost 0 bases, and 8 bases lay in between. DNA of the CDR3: TGCAGCGTGATCCGGGCGAACACCGGGGAGCTGTTTTTT. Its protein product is CSVIRANTGELFF.

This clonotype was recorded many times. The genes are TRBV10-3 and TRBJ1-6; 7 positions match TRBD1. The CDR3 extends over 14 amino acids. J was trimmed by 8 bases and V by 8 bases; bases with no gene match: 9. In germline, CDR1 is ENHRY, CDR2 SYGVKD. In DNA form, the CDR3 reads TGTGCCATCTCTCCGGACAGGCCTTATTCACCCCTCCACTTT. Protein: CAISPDRPYSPLHF.